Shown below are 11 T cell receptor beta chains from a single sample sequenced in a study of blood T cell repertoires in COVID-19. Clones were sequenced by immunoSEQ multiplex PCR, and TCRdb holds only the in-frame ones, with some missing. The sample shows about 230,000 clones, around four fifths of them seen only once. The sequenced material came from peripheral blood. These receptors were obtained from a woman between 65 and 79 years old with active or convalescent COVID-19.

The CDR3 sequence: CASRSSFYGYTF. The CDR3 DNA follows: TGTGCCAGCAGGTCCAGTTTCTATGGCTACACCTTC. This sequence joins TRBV28 and TRBJ1-2; D is undetermined. Germline V CDR1 and CDR2: MDHEN, SYDVKM. V lost 6 bases and J 4 bases, leaving 9 bases between the germline ends. CDR3 length: 12 residues.

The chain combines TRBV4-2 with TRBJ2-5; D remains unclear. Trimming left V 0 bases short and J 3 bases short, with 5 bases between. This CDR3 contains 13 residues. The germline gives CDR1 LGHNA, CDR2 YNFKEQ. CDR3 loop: CASSQDLEETQYF. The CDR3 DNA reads TGTGCCAGCAGCCAAGATCTAGAAGAGACCCAGTACTTC.

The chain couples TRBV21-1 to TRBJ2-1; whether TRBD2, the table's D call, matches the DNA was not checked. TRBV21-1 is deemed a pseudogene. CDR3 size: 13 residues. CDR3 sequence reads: CASSRGLYNEQFF. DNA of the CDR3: TGTGCCAGCAGCAGGGGACTTTACAATGAGCAGTTCTTC.

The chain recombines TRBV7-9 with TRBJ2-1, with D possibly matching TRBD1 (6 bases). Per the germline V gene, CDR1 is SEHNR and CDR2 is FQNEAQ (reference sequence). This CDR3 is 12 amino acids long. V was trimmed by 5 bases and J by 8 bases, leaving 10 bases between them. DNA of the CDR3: TGTGCCAGCAGCGTCCCAGGGGATGAGCAGTTCTTC. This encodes CASSVPGDEQFF. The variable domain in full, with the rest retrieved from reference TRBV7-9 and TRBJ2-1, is DTGVSQNPRHKITKRGQNVTFRCDPISEHNRLYWYRQTLGQGPEFLTYFQNEAQLEKSRLLSDRFSAERPKGSFSTLEIQRTEQGDSAMYLCASSVPGDEQFFGPGTRLTVL.

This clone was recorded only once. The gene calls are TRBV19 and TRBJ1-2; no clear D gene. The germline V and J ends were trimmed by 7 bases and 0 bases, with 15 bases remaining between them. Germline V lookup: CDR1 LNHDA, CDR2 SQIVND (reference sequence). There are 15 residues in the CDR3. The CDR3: CASTLFGDSNYGYTF. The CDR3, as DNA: TGTGCCAGTACCCTCTTCGGGGATTCTAACTATGGCTACACCTTC.

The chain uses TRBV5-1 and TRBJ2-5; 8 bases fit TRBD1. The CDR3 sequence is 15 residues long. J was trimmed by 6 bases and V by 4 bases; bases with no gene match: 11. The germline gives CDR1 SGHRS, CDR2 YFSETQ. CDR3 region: CASSPTPGGAKTQYF. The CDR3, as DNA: TGCGCCAGCAGCCCAACCCCAGGGGGCGCGAAGACCCAGTACTTC.

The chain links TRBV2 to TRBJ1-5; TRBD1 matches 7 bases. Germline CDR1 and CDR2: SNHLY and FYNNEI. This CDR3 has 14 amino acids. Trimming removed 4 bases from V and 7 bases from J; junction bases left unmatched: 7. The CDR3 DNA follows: TGTGCCAGCAGTGTGGGACAGTGGGACCAGCCCCAGCATTTT. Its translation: CASSVGQWDQPQHF.

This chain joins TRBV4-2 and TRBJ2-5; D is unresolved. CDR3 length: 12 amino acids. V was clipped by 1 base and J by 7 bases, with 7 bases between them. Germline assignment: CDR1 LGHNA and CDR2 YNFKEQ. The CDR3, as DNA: TGTGCCAGCAGCCAAGGTCCGGGGACCCAGTACTTC. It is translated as CASSQGPGTQYF.

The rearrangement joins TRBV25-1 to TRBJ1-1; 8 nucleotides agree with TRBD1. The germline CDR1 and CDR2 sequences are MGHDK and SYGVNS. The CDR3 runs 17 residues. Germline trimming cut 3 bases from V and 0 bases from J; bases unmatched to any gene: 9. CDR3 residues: CASSDLRTGTLNTEAFF. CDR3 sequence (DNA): TGTGCCAGCAGTGACCTCCGGACAGGGACCCTGAACACTGAAGCTTTCTTT.

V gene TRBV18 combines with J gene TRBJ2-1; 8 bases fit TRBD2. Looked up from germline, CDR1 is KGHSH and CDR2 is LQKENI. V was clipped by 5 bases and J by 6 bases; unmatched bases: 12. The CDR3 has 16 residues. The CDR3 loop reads CASSTGPGLGGNEQFF. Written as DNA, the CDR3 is TGTGCCAGCTCAACGGGGCCGGGACTAGGGGGCAATGAGCAGTTCTTC.

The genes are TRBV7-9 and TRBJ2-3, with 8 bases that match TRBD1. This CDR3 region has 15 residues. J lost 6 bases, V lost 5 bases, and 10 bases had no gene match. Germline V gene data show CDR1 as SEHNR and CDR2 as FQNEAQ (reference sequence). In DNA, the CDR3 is TGTGCCAGCAGCACCCCAGGGGGCGCGTCGGATACGCAGTATTTT. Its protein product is CASSTPGGASDTQYF.